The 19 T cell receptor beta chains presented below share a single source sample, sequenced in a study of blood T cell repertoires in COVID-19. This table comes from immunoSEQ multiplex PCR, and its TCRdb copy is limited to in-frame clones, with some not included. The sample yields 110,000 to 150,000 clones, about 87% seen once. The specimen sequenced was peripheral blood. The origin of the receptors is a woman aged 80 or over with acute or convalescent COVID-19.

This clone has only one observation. CDR3 in amino acids: CATSRVGGVAYGYTF. CDR3 nucleotides: TGTGCCACCAGCAGAGTTGGGGGGGTAGCCTATGGCTACACCTTC. The chain uses TRBV15 and TRBJ1-2, with D possibly TRBD1 on 5 matching bases. V was trimmed by 1 base and J by 4 bases, leaving 13 bases between them. The germline V gene encodes CDR1 LNHNV and CDR2 YYDKDF (reference sequence). The CDR3 consists of 15 residues.

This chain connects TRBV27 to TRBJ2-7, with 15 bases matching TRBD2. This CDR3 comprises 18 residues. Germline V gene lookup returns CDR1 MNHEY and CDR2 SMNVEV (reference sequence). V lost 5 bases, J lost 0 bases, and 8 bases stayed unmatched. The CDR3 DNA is TGTGCCAGCAGTAGGGGACTAGCGGGGGGCAAACTCTCCTACGAGCAGTACTTC. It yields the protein CASSRGLAGGKLSYEQYF.

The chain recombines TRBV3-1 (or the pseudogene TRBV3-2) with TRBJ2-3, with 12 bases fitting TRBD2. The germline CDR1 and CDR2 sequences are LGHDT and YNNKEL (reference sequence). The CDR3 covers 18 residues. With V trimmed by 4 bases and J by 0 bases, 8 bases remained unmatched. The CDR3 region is CASSLGQLAGGSTDTQYF. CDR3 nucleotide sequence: TGTGCCAGCAGCCTGGGCCAACTAGCGGGGGGTAGCACAGATACGCAGTATTTT.

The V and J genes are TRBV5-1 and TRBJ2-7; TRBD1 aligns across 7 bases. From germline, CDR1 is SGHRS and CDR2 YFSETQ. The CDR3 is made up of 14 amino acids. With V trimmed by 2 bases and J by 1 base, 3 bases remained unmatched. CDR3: CASSFKTGSYEQYF. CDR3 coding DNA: TGCGCCAGCAGCTTTAAGACAGGGTCCTACGAGCAGTACTTC.

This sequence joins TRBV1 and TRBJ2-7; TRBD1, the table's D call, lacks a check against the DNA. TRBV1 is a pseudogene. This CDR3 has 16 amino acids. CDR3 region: CTSSQGRQGATYEQYF. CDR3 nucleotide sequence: TGCACCAGCAGCCAAGGTCGGCAGGGGGCGACCTACGAGCAGTACTTC.

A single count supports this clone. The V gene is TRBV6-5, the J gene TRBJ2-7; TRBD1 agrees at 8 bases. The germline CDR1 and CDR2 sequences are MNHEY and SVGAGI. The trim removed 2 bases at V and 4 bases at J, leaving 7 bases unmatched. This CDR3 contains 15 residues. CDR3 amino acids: CASSYRDRRSYEQYF. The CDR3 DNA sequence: TGTGCCAGCAGTTACCGGGACAGGCGCTCTTACGAGCAGTACTTC.

The DNA for the CDR3 is TGTGCCAGCAGCCAAGCCAGGGGAGAGTTTTCACCCCTCCACTTT. Translating gives CASSQARGEFSPLHF. The genes are TRBV4-2 and TRBJ1-6; D is possibly TRBD1 (6 bases). Trimming removed 1 base at V and 9 bases at J, with 13 bases between. The germline V gene has CDR1 LGHNA and CDR2 YNFKEQ. The CDR3 consists of 15 residues.

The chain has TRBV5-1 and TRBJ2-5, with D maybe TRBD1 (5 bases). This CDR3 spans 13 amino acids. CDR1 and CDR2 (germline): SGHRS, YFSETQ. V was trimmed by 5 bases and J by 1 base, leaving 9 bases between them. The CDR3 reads CASSYDSQETQYF. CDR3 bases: TGCGCCAGCAGTTACGACAGCCAAGAGACCCAGTACTTC.

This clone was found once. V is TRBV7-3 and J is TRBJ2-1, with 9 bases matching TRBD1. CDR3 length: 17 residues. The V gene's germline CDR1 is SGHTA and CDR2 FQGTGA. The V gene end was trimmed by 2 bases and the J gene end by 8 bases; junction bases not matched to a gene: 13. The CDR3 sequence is CASSLYGPGQGFDEQFF. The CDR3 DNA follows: TGTGCCAGCAGCTTATATGGGCCGGGACAGGGTTTCGATGAGCAGTTCTTC. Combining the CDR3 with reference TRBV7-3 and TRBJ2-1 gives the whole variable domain GAGVSQTPSNKVTEKGKYVELRCDPISGHTALYWYRQSLGQGPEFLIYFQGTGAADDSGLPNDRFFAVRPEGSVSTLKIQRTERGDSAVYLCASSLYGPGQGFDEQFFGPGTRLTVL.

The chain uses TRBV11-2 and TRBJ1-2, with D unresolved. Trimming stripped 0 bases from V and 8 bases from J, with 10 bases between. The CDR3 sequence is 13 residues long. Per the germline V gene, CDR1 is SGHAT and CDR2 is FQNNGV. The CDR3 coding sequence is TGTGCCAGCAGCTTAGATCAGACTAAGGGCTACACCTTC. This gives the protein CASSLDQTKGYTF. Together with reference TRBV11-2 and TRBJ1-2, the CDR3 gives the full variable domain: EAGVAQSPRYKIIEKRQSVAFWCNPISGHATLYWYQQILGQGPKLLIQFQNNGVVDDSQLPKDRFSAERLKGVDSTLKIQPAKLEDSAVYLCASSLDQTKGYTFGSGTRLTVV.

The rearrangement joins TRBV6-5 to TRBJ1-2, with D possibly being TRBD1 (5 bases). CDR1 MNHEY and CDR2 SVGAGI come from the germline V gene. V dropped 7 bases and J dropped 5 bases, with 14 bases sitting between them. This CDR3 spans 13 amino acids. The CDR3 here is CASIPGQWYGYTF. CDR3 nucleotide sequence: TGTGCCAGCATCCCAGGGCAGTGGTATGGCTACACCTTC.

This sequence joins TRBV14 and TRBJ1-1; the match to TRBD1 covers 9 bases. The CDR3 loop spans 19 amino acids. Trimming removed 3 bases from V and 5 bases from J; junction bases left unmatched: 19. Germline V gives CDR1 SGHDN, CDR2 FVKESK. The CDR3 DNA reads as TGTGCCAGCAGCCAGGCCATCCCGGGACAGGGTCGCGAGGGGACTGAAGCTTTCTTT. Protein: CASSQAIPGQGREGTEAFF.

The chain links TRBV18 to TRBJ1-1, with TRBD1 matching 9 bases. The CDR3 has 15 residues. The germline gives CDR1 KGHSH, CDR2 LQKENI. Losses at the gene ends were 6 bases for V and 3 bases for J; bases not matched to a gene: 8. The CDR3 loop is CASSLGQGLDTEAFF. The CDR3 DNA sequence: TGTGCCAGCTCGCTGGGACAGGGATTGGACACTGAAGCTTTCTTT.

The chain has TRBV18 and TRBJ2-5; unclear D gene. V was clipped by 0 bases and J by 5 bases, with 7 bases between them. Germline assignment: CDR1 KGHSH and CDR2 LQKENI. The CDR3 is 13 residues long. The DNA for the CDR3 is TGTGCCAGCTCACCACCTAGTTATGAGACCCAGTACTTC. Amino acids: CASSPPSYETQYF.

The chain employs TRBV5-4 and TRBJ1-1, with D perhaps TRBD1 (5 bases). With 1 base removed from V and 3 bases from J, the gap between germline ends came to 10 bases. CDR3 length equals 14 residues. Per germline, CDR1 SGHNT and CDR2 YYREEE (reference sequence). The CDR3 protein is CASSLWGGDTEAFF. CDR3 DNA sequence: TGTGCCAGCAGCTTGTGGGGGGGGGACACTGAAGCTTTCTTT.

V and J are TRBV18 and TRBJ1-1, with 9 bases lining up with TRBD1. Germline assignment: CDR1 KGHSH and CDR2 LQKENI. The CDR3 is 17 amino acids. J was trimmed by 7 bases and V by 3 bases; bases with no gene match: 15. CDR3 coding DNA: TGTGCCAGCTCACCCGCCCACAGGGGGCGGGGGTTGGATGAAGCTTTCTTT. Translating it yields CASSPAHRGRGLDEAFF.

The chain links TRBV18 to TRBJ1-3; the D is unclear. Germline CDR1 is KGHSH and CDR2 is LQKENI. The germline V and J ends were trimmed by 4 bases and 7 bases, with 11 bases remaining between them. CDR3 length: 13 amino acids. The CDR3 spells CASSLDLENTIYF. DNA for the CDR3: TGTGCCAGCTCACTCGATTTAGAGAACACCATATATTTT.

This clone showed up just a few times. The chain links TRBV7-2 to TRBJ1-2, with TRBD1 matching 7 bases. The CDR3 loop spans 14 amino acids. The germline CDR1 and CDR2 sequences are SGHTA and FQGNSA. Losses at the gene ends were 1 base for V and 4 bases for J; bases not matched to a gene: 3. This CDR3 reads CASSLGGGVYGYTF. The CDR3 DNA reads TGTGCCAGCAGCTTAGGAGGGGGCGTCTATGGCTACACCTTC.

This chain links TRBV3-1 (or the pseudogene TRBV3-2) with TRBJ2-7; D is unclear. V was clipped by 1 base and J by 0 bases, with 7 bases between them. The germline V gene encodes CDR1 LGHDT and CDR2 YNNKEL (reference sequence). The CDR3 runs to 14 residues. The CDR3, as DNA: TGTGCCAGCAGCCAAGTGCTAGACTCCTACGAGCAGTACTTC. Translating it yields CASSQVLDSYEQYF.